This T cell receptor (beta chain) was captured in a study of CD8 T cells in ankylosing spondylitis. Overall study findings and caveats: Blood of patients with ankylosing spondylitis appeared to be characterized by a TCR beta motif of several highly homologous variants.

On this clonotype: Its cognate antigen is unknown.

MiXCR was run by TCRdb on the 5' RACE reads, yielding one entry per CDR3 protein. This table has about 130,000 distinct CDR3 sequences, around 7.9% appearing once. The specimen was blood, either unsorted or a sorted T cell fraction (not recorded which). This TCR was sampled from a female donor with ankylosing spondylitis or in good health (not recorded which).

This CDR3 is CASRPGQETDTQYF. CDR3 DNA: TGTGCCAGCAGACCGGGACAGGAGACAGATACGCAGTATTTT. V usage is TRBV6-1 and J usage is TRBJ2-3; 8 nucleotides align to TRBD1. V shed 6 bases and J 3 bases; nucleotides not matched to a gene: 5. CDR1 and CDR2 (germline): MNHNS, SASEGT. The CDR3 runs 14 residues.